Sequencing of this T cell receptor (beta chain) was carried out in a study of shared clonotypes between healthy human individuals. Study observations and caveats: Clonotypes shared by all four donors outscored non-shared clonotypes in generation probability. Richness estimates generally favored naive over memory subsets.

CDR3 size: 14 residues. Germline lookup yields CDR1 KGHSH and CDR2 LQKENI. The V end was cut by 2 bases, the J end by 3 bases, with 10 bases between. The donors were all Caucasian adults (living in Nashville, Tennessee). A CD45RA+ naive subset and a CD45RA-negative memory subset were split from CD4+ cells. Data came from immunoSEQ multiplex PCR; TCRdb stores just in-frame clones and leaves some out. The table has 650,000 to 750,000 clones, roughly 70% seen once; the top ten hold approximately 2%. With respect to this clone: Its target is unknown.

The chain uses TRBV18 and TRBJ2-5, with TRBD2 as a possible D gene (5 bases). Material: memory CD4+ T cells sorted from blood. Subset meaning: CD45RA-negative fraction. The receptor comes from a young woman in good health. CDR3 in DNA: TGTGCCAGCTCACCAAGATTTAGCGAAGAGACCCAGTACTTC. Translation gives CASSPRFSEETQYF.